This T cell receptor beta chain appears in the sequencing data of a study of T cells in Graves' hyperthyroidism and ophthalmopathy. Germline V CDR1 and CDR2: KGHDR, SFDVKD. This CDR3 is built from 15 residues. V was clipped by 10 bases and J by 0 bases, with 17 bases between them. This clonotype was seen many times. Thyroid ultrasound, orbital computed tomography, clinical symptoms, and serum thyroxine and TRAb underpinned diagnoses. RNA transcripts served as the template for amplifying TCR beta CDR3 regions. First-round RT-PCR with HTBI primers amplified the TCR CDR3 region. TCRdb re-called the multiplex PCR reads with MiXCR, one entry per CDR3 protein. The table lists hundreds of thousands of distinct CDR3 sequences, 11% to 15% of them singletons, with more than 8.5% in the top ten.

This TCR derives from a woman aged 18-30 years with Graves' hyperthyroidism. Sequencing input: blood. The chain joins TRBV24-1 to TRBJ2-5; D perhaps matches TRBD1 (6 bases). In nucleotides, the CDR3 is TGTGCCACATCACCGGGACAAAAGAACCAAGAGACCCAGTACTTC. Protein sequence: CATSPGQKNQETQYF.